The clone carrying this T cell receptor (beta chain) was observed once. This CDR3 is 15 amino acids long. Repertoires were generated with immunoSEQ multiplex PCR, while TCRdb's copy carries only in-frame clones and drops some. Seen here are 200,000 to 250,000 clones, just over 85% observed once, and the top ten hold 2.2%. These data are taken from a study of blood T cell repertoires in COVID-19. About the study: The United States, Italy and Spain provided the acute and convalescent COVID-19 samples. PBMCs, B-cell-depleted T cells, or T cells were the source of the cDNA or gDNA that made up the material.

The V and J genes are TRBV21-1 and TRBJ1-2; the tabulated D call, TRBD1, remains unverified against the DNA. TRBV21-1 is a known pseudogene. Sequenced material: peripheral blood. The source is a man aged 25 to 45 who had recovered from COVID-19. The CDR3 coding sequence is TGTGCCAGCAGCTCGGTCTGGGCAGGAAACTATGGCTACACCTTC. Translated, it gives CASSSVWAGNYGYTF.